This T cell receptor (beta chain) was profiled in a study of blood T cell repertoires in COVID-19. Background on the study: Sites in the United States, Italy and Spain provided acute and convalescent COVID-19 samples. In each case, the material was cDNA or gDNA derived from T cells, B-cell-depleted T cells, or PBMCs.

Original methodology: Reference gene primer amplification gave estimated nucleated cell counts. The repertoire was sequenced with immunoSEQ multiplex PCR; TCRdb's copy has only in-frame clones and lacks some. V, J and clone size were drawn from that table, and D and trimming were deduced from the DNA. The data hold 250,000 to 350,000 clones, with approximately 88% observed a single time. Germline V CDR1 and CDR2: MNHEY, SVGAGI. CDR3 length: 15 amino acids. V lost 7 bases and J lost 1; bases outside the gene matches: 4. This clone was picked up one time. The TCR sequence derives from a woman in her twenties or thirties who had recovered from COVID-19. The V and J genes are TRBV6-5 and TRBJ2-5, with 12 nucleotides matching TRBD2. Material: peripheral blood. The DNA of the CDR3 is TGTGCCAGCAAGCCTAGCGGGGGGGTCCAAGAGACCCAGTACTTC. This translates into CASKPSGGVQETQYF.